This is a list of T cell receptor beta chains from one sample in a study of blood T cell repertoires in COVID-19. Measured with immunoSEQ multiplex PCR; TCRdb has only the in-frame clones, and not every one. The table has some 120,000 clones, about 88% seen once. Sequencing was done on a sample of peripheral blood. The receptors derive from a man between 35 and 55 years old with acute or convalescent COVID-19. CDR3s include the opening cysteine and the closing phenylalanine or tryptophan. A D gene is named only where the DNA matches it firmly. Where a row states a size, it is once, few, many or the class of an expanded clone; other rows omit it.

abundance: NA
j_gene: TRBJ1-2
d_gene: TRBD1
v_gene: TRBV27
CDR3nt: TGTGCCAGCAGTTTATCCCAGGGGGCGTACGGCTACACCTTC
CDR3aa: CASSLSQGAYGYTF

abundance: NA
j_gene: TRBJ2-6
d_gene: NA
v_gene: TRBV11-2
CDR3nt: TGTGCCAGCAGCCCAAACTCTGGGGCCAACGTCCTGACTTTC
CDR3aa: CASSPNSGANVLTF

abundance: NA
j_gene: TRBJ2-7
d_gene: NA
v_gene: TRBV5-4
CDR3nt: TGTGCCAGCAGCTTGGAAGGGCGGGGACTCACCTACTACGAGCAGTACTTC
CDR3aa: CASSLEGRGLTYYEQYF

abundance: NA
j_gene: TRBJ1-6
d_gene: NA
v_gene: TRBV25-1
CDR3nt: TGTGCCAGCAGTGAATCCCGGACAAACTCACCCCTCCACTTT
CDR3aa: CASSESRTNSPLHF

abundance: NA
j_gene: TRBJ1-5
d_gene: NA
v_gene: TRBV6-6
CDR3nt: TGTGCCAGCAGGGGGGCGGGCTATGATCAGCCCCAGCATTTT
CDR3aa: CASRGAGYDQPQHF

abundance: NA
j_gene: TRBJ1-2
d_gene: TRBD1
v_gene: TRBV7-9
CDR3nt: TGTGCCAGCAGCCGTGGCGGAGGGGGCGCGGACTATGGCTACACCTTC
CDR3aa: CASSRGGGGADYGYTF

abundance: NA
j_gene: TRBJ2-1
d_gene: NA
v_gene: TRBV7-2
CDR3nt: TGTGCCAGCAGCTTATCTAGTAATTCCTACAATGAGCAGTTCTTC
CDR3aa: CASSLSSNSYNEQFF

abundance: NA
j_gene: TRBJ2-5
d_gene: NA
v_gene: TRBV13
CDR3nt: TGTGCCAGCCGCCAAGGGGTCCTCCCCCAAGAGACCCAGTACTTC
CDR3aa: CASRQGVLPQETQYF

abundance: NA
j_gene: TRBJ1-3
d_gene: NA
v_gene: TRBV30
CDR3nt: TGTGCCATTGGGGGGGCCTTCTCTGGAAACACCATATATTTT
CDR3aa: CAIGGAFSGNTIYF

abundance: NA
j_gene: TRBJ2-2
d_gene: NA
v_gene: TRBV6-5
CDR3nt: TGTGCCAGCAGTTACTCTCGGGGAGCCGGGGAGCTGTTTTTT
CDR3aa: CASSYSRGAGELFF

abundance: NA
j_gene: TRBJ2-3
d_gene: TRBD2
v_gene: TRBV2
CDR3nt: TGTGCCAGCAGGGCCGGGGGGTACACAGATACGCAGTATTTT
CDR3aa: CASRAGGYTDTQYF

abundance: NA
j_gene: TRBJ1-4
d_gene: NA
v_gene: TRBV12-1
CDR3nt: TGTGCCAGCAGCTTGGGGTTGAGAGGGGGTTCTAATCCAACTAATGAAAAACTGTTTTTT
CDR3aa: CASSLGLRGGSNPTNEKLFF

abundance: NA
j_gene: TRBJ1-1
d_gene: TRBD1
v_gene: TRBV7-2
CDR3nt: TGTGCCAGCAGCTTACAGGGGGCGGGCACTGAAGCTTTCTTT
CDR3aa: CASSLQGAGTEAFF

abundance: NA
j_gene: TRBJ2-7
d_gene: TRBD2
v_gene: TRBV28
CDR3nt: TGTGCCAGCAGTCCCGCAGCGGGAAACGAGCAGTACTTC
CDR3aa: CASSPAAGNEQYF

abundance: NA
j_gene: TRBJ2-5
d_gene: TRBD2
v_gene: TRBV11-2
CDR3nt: TGTGCCAGCAGCCAAGGGACTAGTTTGCAGACCCAGTACTTC
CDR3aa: CASSQGTSLQTQYF

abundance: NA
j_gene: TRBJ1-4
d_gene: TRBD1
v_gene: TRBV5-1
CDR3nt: TGCGCCAGCAGCTTGGCCGGACAGGTGGGAGAAAAACTGTTTTTT
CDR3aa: CASSLAGQVGEKLFF

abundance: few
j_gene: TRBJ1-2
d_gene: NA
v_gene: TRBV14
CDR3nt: TGTGCCAGCAGCCGAAGGACAGCTGCCTATGGCTACACCTTC
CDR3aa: CASSRRTAAYGYTF

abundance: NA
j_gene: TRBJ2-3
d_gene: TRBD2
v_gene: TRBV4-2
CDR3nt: TGTGCCAGCAGCCAAGAGTTAAGCGGGGGGGCCTCAGATACGCAGTATTTT
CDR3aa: CASSQELSGGASDTQYF

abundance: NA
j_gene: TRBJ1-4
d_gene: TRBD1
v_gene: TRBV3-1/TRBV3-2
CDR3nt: TGTGCCAGCAGTAATCCGGGACAGGGAGGAAGGTCTAATGAAAAACTGTTTTTT
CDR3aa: CASSNPGQGGRSNEKLFF

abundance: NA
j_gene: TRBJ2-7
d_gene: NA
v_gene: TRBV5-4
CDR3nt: TGTGCCAGCAGCTTGGACAGGTACGAGCAGTACTTC
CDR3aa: CASSLDRYEQYF

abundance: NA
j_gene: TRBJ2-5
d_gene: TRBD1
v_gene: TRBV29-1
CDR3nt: TGCAGCGTTGATCGACAGGGTCTTGGAGAGACCCAGTACTTC
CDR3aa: CSVDRQGLGETQYF

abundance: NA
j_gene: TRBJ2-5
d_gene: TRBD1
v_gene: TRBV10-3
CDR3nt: TGTGCCATCAGCCCTAGCGACAGGGGGCAGGAGACCCAGTACTTC
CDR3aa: CAISPSDRGQETQYF

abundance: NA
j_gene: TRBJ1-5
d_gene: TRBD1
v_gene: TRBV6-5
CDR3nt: TGTGCCAGCAGTACAAAGACAGGGGGCGGAAGGCCCCAGCATTTT
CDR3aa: CASSTKTGGGRPQHF

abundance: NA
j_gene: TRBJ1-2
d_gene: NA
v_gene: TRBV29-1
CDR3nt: TGCAGCGTTGAAGATCGCGGACAGTCCTATGGCTACACCTTC
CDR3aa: CSVEDRGQSYGYTF

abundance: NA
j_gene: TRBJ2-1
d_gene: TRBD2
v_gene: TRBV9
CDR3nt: TGTGCCAGCAGCGTCTTCCCAGCGGGGGCCCAAGACAATGAGCAGTTCTTC
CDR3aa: CASSVFPAGAQDNEQFF

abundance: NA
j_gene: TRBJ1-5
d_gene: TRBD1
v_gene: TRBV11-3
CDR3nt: TGTGCCAGCAGCCTATCCTCAGACCGGGACAGGGGTTTTAGCAATCAGCCCCAGCATTTT
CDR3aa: CASSLSSDRDRGFSNQPQHF

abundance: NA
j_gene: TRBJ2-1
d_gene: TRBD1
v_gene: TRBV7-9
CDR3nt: TGTGCCAGCAGCTTTAACAGGGGGGATGAGCAGTTCTTC
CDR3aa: CASSFNRGDEQFF

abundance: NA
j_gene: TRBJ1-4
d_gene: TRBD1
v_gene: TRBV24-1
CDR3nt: TGTGCCACCAGTGACCCGGGACAGCGTAGAATCGAAAAACTGTTTTTT
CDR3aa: CATSDPGQRRIEKLFF

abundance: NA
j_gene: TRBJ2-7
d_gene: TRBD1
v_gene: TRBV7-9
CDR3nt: TGTGCCAGCAGCGCACCACGACAGGGAAGGGCCTACGAGCAGTACTTC
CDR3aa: CASSAPRQGRAYEQYF

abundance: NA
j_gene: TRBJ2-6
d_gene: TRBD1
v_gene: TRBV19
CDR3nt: TGTGCCAGCCCCGTCTCGACAGGGCTCTCTGGGGCCAACGTCCTGACTTTC
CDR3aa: CASPVSTGLSGANVLTF

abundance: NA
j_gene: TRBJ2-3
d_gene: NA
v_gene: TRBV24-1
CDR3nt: TGTGCCACCAGTGATGGACAGACTACAACAGATACGCAGTATTTT
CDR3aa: CATSDGQTTTDTQYF

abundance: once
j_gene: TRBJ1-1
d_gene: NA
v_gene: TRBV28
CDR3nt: TGTGCCAGCAGGGCTCCTCTGAACACTGAAGCTTTCTTT
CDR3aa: CASRAPLNTEAFF

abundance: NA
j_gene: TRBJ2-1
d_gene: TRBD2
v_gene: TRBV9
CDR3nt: TGTGCCAGCAGCGTATCCCCGACTAGCGGAGACAATGAGCAGTTCTTC
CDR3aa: CASSVSPTSGDNEQFF

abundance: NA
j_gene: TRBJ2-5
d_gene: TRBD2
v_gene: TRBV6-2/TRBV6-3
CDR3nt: TGTGCCAGCAGTTACGGGACCTGGCGGGGGGGGCGAGAGACCCAGTACTTC
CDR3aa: CASSYGTWRGGRETQYF

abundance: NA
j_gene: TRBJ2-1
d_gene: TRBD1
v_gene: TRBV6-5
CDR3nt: TGTGCCAGCAGTTACTCACAGGGGTATGTGTTCAATGAGCAGTTCTTC
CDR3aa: CASSYSQGYVFNEQFF

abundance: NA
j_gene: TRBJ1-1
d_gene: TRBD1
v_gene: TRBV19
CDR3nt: TGTGCCAGTAACACAGGGGGCACGAACACTGAAGCTTTCTTT
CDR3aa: CASNTGGTNTEAFF

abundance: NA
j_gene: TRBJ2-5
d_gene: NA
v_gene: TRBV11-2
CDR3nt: TGTGCCAGCAGCTCGTGGACTAGGGGGTACCAAGAGACCCAGTACTTC
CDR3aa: CASSSWTRGYQETQYF

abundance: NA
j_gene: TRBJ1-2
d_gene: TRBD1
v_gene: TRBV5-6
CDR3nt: TGTGCCAGCAGCCATACAGGGGTAGAGGACTATGGCTACACCTTC
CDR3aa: CASSHTGVEDYGYTF

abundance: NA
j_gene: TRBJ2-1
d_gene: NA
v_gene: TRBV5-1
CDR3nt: TGCGCGCTGGGGCGGAACCTCCATGAGCAGTTCTTC
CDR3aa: CALGRNLHEQFF

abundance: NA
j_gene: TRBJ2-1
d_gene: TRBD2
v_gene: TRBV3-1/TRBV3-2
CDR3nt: TGTGCCAGCAGGCCAAGCGGGAGCTACAATGAGCAGTTCTTC
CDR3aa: CASRPSGSYNEQFF

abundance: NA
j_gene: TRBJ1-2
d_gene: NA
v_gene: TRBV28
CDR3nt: TGTGCCAGCAGTTTAGGTGGGCAGCACTATGGCTACACCTTC
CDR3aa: CASSLGGQHYGYTF